A selection of T cell receptor beta chains follows, all from one sample in a study of T cell repertoires in cytomegalovirus infection. TCRdb used MiXCR to reprocess the reads, holding one entry per CDR3 protein. The table has about 470,000 distinct CDR3 sequences, roughly 43% seen once. Which antigens these TCRs recognize remains unknown. The sequences come from cultured PBMCs, collected from culture after CMV antigen stimulation. These receptors all come from a human donor in good health (CMV status not recorded). Some clones in this sample may be carry-over from other donors' samples. Both conserved end residues are part of each CDR3. A D gene is named only where the DNA matches it firmly. The listing skips clone size in some rows; elsewhere it reads once, few, many or a size class.

TRBV4-1	NA	few	TRBJ1-5	CASSPAEDSNQPQHF	TGCGCCAGCAGCCCAGCAGAGGACTCGAATCAGCCCCAGCATTTT
TRBV20-1	NA	NA	TRBJ1-4	CSARSGWVSEKLFF	TGCAGTGCTAGGTCCGGGTGGGTTTCTGAAAAACTGTTTTTT
TRBV6-2/TRBV6-3	NA	few	TRBJ1-5	CASTGRYSNQPQHF	TGTGCCAGCACCGGACGCTATAGCAATCAGCCCCAGCATTTT
TRBV12-3/TRBV12-4	NA	NA	TRBJ2-3	CASSSTGLGNTDTQYF	TGTGCCAGCAGTTCCACGGGACTCGGGAACACAGATACGCAGTATTTT
TRBV27	NA	once	TRBJ2-7	CASSLSGDGSEQYF	TGTGCCAGCAGTTTATCAGGTGACGGGTCCGAGCAGTACTTC
TRBV10-3	NA	NA	TRBJ2-7	CAISGSKDHEQYF	TGTGCCATCAGTGGGTCGAAAGACCACGAGCAGTACTTC
TRBV20-1	TRBD2	NA	TRBJ2-7	CSARDERGGLYEQYF	TGCAGTGCTAGAGACGAACGGGGGGGCCTCTACGAGCAGTACTTC
TRBV6-2/TRBV6-3	TRBD2	few	TRBJ2-3	CASRAAGASTQYF	TGTGCCAGCAGGGCAGCGGGGGCTTCCACGCAGTATTTT
TRBV28	NA	NA	TRBJ1-4	CASSLSAQGDEKLFF	TGTGCCAGCAGTTTATCGGCACAGGGCGATGAAAAACTGTTTTTT
TRBV6-5	NA	NA	TRBJ2-3	CASRAEGGYTDTQYF	TGTGCCAGCCGGGCTGAAGGCGGTTACACAGATACGCAGTATTTT
TRBV7-8	TRBD1	NA	TRBJ2-1	CASSDNRGVGEQFF	TGTGCCAGCAGCGACAACAGGGGAGTGGGTGAGCAGTTCTTC
TRBV12-3/TRBV12-4	NA	NA	TRBJ2-1	CASSSLDADEQFF	TGTGCCAGCAGTTCCCTTGATGCTGATGAGCAGTTCTTC
TRBV7-2	NA	once	TRBJ2-1	CASSPEAVSYNEQFF	TGTGCCAGCAGCCCAGAAGCAGTCTCCTACAATGAGCAGTTCTTC
TRBV5-1	TRBD1	NA	TRBJ1-2	CASSLGQGVGGYTF	TGCGCCAGCAGCTTGGGACAGGGAGTAGGAGGCTACACCTTC
TRBV6-5	TRBD2	NA	TRBJ2-5	CASSSGLASQETQYF	TGTGCCAGCAGTTCCGGACTAGCGTCACAAGAGACCCAGTACTTC
TRBV19	TRBD1	once	TRBJ1-6	CASQFRRGPGINSPLHF	TGTGCCAGTCAGTTCCGGAGGGGGCCGGGAATAAATTCACCCCTCCACTTT
TRBV11-2	TRBD2	NA	TRBJ2-1	CASSFDLAGSNEQFF	TGTGCCAGCAGCTTCGATTTAGCGGGGTCGAATGAGCAGTTCTTC
TRBV7-6	NA	NA	TRBJ2-3	CASSLVVGDTQYF	TGTGCCAGCAGCTTAGTGGTGGGAGATACGCAGTATTTT
TRBV7-8	NA	many	TRBJ1-5	CASTLLGGAWDQPQHF	TGTGCCAGCACCCTGTTGGGGGGCGCGTGGGATCAGCCCCAGCATTTT
TRBV7-9	NA	NA	TRBJ2-3	CASSLPSAGPPTQYF	TGTGCCAGCAGCTTACCCTCGGCGGGACCACCAACGCAGTATTTT
TRBV7-2	NA	few	TRBJ1-1	CASSLLSVPNTEAFF	TGTGCCAGCAGCTTACTTAGCGTCCCGAACACTGAAGCTTTCTTT
TRBV2	NA	few	TRBJ2-1	CASSALAMMLSSYNEQFF	TGTGCCAGCAGTGCACTAGCTATGATGTTAAGCTCCTACAATGAGCAGTTCTTC
TRBV7-2	NA	few	TRBJ1-1	CASSLGRGAGKAFF	TGTGCCAGCAGCCTAGGTAGGGGCGCCGGGAAAGCTTTCTTT
TRBV12-3/TRBV12-4	NA	NA	TRBJ2-3	CASTAGVSGAQYF	TGTGCCAGCACCGCAGGGGTGAGCGGGGCGCAGTATTTT
TRBV7-2	NA	few	TRBJ1-2	CASSLVYLGGYTF	TGTGCCAGCAGCTTAGTATATCTTGGGGGCTACACCTTC